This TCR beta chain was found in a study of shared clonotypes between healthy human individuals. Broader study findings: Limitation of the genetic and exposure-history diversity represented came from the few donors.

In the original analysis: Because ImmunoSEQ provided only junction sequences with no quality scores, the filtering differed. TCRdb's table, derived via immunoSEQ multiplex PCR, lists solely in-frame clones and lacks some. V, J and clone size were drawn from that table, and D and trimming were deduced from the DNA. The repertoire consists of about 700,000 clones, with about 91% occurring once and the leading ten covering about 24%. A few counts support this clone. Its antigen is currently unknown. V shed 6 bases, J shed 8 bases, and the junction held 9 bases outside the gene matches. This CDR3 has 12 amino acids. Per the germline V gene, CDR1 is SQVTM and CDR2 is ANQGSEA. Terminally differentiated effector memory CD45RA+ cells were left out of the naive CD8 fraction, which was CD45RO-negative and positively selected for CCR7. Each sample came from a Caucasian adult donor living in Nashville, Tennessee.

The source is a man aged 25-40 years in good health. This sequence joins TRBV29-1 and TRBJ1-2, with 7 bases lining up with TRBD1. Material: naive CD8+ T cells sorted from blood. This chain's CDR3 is CSVGGDREGYTF. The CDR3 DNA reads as TGCAGCGTAGGGGGGGACAGAGAGGGCTACACCTTC.